The sample holds a few counts of the clone carrying this T cell receptor (beta chain). These data come from a study of T cells in Graves' hyperthyroidism and ophthalmopathy. Trimming took off 5 bases at V and 5 bases at J, with 14 bases between the two ends. CDR1 ENHRY and CDR2 SYGVKD come from the germline V gene. The CDR3 has 14 amino acids. From RNA transcripts, TCR beta CDR3 regions were amplified. HTBI primers were the set used in a first-round RT-PCR of the TCR CDR3. Via MiXCR, TCRdb re-called the multiplex PCR reads, giving one row per CDR3 protein. The table lists hundreds of thousands of distinct CDR3 sequences, about 15% of them singletons, with 7.5% to 9% in the top ten. Exclusion followed for patients with uncontrolled infection, other autoimmune disease, pregnancy or lactation. From roughly 9.2 ml of fresh peripheral blood, PBMCs were isolated.

The clonotype originates from a woman younger than 35 with Graves' hyperthyroidism. The chain combines TRBV10-3 with TRBJ2-3; possibly TRBD2 for D (5 bases). Sequenced material: blood. CDR3 sequence: CAISPGLAGDTQYF. The DNA of the CDR3 is TGTGCCATCAGTCCGGGGTTGGCGGGAGATACGCAGTATTTT.